These 9 T cell receptor beta chains were all obtained from the same sample, sequenced in a study of blood T cell repertoires in COVID-19. Method: immunoSEQ multiplex PCR; TCRdb's copy keeps in-frame clones and lacks some. The sample includes 75,000 to 100,000 clones, more than 75% of them seen just once. The sample consisted of peripheral blood. The receptor source for this set is a human donor in a cohort sampled during active COVID-19.

The rearrangement uses TRBV5-4 and TRBJ2-5; tentatively, D is TRBD2 (6 bases). This CDR3 has 15 amino acids. Per the germline V gene, CDR1 is SGHNT and CDR2 is YYREEE (reference sequence). Trimming shortened V by 4 bases and J by 5 bases, and 18 bases separated the two germline ends. CDR3 nucleotide sequence: TGTGCCAGCAGCCCCCCCCGGGGGTCTGGCGAGACCCAGTACTTC. This sequence encodes CASSPPRGSGETQYF.

The chain combines TRBV7-9 with TRBJ1-2, with D possibly matching TRBD1 (5 bases). The length of the CDR3 is 14 residues. From germline, CDR1 is SEHNR and CDR2 FQNEAQ (reference sequence). The germline V and J ends were trimmed by 1 base and 4 bases, with 10 bases remaining between them. Written as DNA, the CDR3 is TGTGCCAGCAGCTTAGGCGACAGTCCCTATGGCTACACCTTC. It yields the protein CASSLGDSPYGYTF.

The rearrangement links TRBV19 to TRBJ2-1, with D possibly being TRBD1 (7 bases). The CDR3 is made up of 15 amino acids. V was trimmed by 4 bases and J by 3 bases, leaving 13 bases between them. Germline loops: CDR1 LNHDA, CDR2 SQIVND (reference sequence). The CDR3 loop reads CASSTHRGGYNEQFF. As DNA, the CDR3 is TGTGCCAGTAGTACCCACAGGGGAGGCTACAATGAGCAGTTCTTC.

This clone has only a few counts. The chain uses TRBV4-2 and TRBJ1-5; TRBD1 agrees at 8 bases. After removal of 0 bases from V and 1 base from J, the junction contained 5 bases not matched to a gene. This CDR3 comprises 17 residues. Germline V CDR1 and CDR2: LGHNA, YNFKEQ. DNA of the CDR3: TGTGCCAGCAGCCAAGAGGGGACAGGTTTGAGCAATCAGCCCCAGCATTTT. Its protein product is CASSQEGTGLSNQPQHF.

This sequence joins TRBV28 and TRBJ2-2, with D tentatively TRBD2 (6 bases). There are 14 residues in the CDR3. In germline, CDR1 is MDHEN, CDR2 SYDVKM. V shed 3 bases and J shed 1 base, with 6 bases lying between them. The CDR3 sequence is CASSFGGNTGELFF. In nucleotides, the CDR3 is TGTGCCAGCAGTTTCGGGGGGAACACCGGGGAGCTGTTTTTT.

The genes are TRBV7-6 and TRBJ2-5; the match to TRBD1 covers 7 bases. V shed 5 bases and J 3 bases; nucleotides not matched to a gene: 15. This CDR3 is built from 17 residues. Germline values: CDR1 SGHVS, CDR2 FNYEAQ. In DNA, the CDR3 is TGTGCCAGCAGCCCCGTAGCGACAGGGCCTAGGAAAGAGACCCAGTACTTC. It is translated as CASSPVATGPRKETQYF. Supplemented by reference TRBV7-6 and TRBJ2-5, the full variable domain reads GAGVSQSPRYKVTKRGQDVALRCDPISGHVSLYWYRQALGQGPEFLTYFNYEAQQDKSGLPNDRFSAERPEGSISTLTIQRTEQRDSAMYRCASSPVATGPRKETQYFGPGTRLLVL.

The gene calls are TRBV19 and TRBJ1-4; no definite D call. The V end lost 4 bases, the J end lost 0 bases, and 15 bases lay between the germline ends. Germline CDR1 is LNHDA and CDR2 is SQIVND (reference sequence). This CDR3 comprises 17 residues. Here the CDR3 DNA reads TGTGCCAGTAGTAGCTTTATCAGGAAAACAACTAATGAAAAACTGTTTTTT. Its translation: CASSSFIRKTTNEKLFF.

This chain's CDR3 is CASSQGVSGRAYEQYF. The CDR3 DNA follows: TGTGCCAGCAGCCAGGGAGTGAGCGGGAGGGCCTACGAGCAGTACTTC. The rearrangement joins TRBV3-1 (or the pseudogene TRBV3-2) to TRBJ2-7; 10 nucleotides align to TRBD2. This CDR3 has 16 amino acids. Germline assignment: CDR1 LGHDT and CDR2 YNNKEL (reference sequence). The ends lost 3 bases at V and 2 bases at J; junction bases unmatched: 7.

This chain joins TRBV6-5 and TRBJ2-1; 7 bases map to TRBD2. Unmatched junction bases numbered 13, after V lost 8 bases and J lost 6 bases. The CDR3 is 15 amino acids. In germline, CDR1 is MNHEY, CDR2 SVGAGI. Written as DNA, the CDR3 is TGTGCCAGCCGACCCCTCGGGGCTAGCGGCAATGAGCAGTTCTTC. This translates into CASRPLGASGNEQFF.